The clone carrying this T cell receptor beta chain was counted at least ten times. As yet, its antigen is unknown. The junction had 3 bases not matched to a gene; V was cut back by 6 bases and J by 4 bases. CDR1 is SNHLY and CDR2 is FYNNEI in the germline V gene. CDR3 length equals 13 residues. MiXCR was run by TCRdb on the 5' RACE reads, yielding one entry per CDR3 protein. The table lists roughly 1,500,000 distinct CDR3 sequences, more than 30% of them singletons. The data stem from a study of identical twins. Study-wide points: The conclusions drew on cross-sectional statistical analysis instead of tracking the same donors.

This clonotype originated in a newborn girl in good health. Input material: cord blood. The V and J genes are TRBV2 and TRBJ2-7; TRBD1 agrees at 10 bases. CDR3 bases: TGTGCCAGCAGGACAGGGGGCACGTACGAGCAGTACTTC. This translates into CASRTGGTYEQYF.